The 29 T cell receptor beta chains below all came from one sample that was sequenced in a study of OX40 agonist ivuxolimab in advanced cancers. Only in-frame clones appear in the TCRdb table, and some are missing; sequencing was by immunoSEQ multiplex PCR. The data hold 70,000 or so clones, with around 90% observed a single time. The sequences come from CD4+ or CD8+ T cells sorted from blood, collected in a trial of the OX40 agonist ivuxolimab. These receptors all come from an adult with an advanced solid tumor such as melanoma, head and neck, liver or kidney cancer.

The CDR3 here is CASSPPPGQGYSYEQYF. The CDR3 DNA reads TGTGCCAGCAGTCCCCCCCCGGGGCAGGGTTACTCCTACGAGCAGTACTTC. V gene TRBV28 combines with J gene TRBJ2-7, with D possibly being TRBD1 or TRBD2 (5 bases each). Between the trimmed V and J ends, which lost 5 bases and 0 bases, there was a span of 20 bases. Per the germline V gene, CDR1 is MDHEN and CDR2 is SYDVKM. This CDR3 spans 17 amino acids.

The rearrangement uses TRBV9 and TRBJ2-7, with 7 positions matching TRBD1. V lost 0 bases and J lost 2; bases outside the gene matches: 5. From germline, CDR1 is SGDLS and CDR2 YYNGEE. This CDR3 is 15 amino acids long. The CDR3 nucleotides read TGTGCCAGCAGCGTAGAAGGCGGACAGGCCTACGAGCAGTACTTC. Translation gives CASSVEGGQAYEQYF.

With respect to this clone: The identical CDR3 is also encoded by other nucleotide sequences in the sample. This chain uses TRBV14 with TRBJ2-7, with D perhaps given as TRBD1 or TRBD2 (5 bases each). CDR1 is SGHDN and CDR2 is FVKESK in the germline V gene. CDR3 size: 13 residues. The V gene lost 1 base and the J gene lost 3 bases, with 7 bases spanning the gap. DNA for the CDR3: TGTGCCAGCAGCCAAGGGGGGTTCTACGAGCAGTACTTC. Its translation: CASSQGGFYEQYF.

J is TRBJ2-6 and V is TRBV7-9; TRBD1 agrees at 7 bases. V shed 5 bases, J shed 4 bases, and the junction held 11 bases outside the gene matches. The CDR3 spans 17 residues. Germline CDR1 and CDR2: SEHNR and FQNEAQ (reference sequence). Here the CDR3 reads CASSPTTGFGGANVLTF. The CDR3 nucleotides are TGTGCCAGCAGCCCCACGACAGGGTTCGGAGGGGCCAACGTCCTGACTTTC.

This chain connects TRBV10-3 to TRBJ2-1, with 8 bases that match TRBD1. V gave up 8 bases and J gave up 9 bases; unmatched junction bases: 18. The germline V gene has CDR1 ENHRY and CDR2 SYGVKD. This CDR3 comprises 16 residues. The chain's CDR3 is CAIGAVPGQGSGEQFF. Here the CDR3 DNA reads TGTGCCATCGGGGCTGTTCCAGGACAGGGTTCAGGTGAGCAGTTCTTC.

This chain connects TRBV6-4 to TRBJ2-1, with TRBD1 matching 11 bases. Germline-derived CDR1 and CDR2 are MRHNA and SNTAGT. This CDR3 is 14 amino acids long. J lost 6 bases, V lost 7 bases, and 5 bases had no gene match. CDR3 region: CASKIGTGGNEQFF. The CDR3 DNA reads as TGTGCCAGCAAGATCGGGACAGGGGGCAATGAGCAGTTCTTC.

The chain has TRBV7-6 and TRBJ2-5; D is ambiguous. The J call may be wrong; the DNA end is better matched by TRBJ2-7. The CDR3 sequence is 15 residues long. Germline V gives CDR1 SGHVS, CDR2 FNYEAQ. This chain's CDR3 is CASSPPRSDGHEQYF. CDR3 nucleotide sequence: TGTGCCAGCAGCCCCCCTCGGTCGGATGGACACGAGCAGTACTTC.

The genes are TRBV29-1 and TRBJ1-2; D gene unclear. CDR3 length: 12 amino acids. V dropped 4 bases and J dropped 7 bases, with 13 bases sitting between them. Germline lookup yields CDR1 SQVTM and CDR2 ANQGSEA. The CDR3 nucleotides read TGCAGCGTTGCCGACGGTCCCTTTGGCTACACCTTC. Translated: CSVADGPFGYTF.

Of note for this clone: A read error may account for a junction end that differs from germline. V and J are TRBV6-1 and TRBJ2-3, with no clear D. CDR1 and CDR2 from the germline V gene are MNHNS and SASEGT. The CDR3 runs 17 residues. The CDR3 is CASREDSPDPSTDTQYF. The CDR3 bases are TGTGCCAGCAGGGAAGACTCCCCCGACCCTAGCACAGATACGCAGTATTTT.

This chain links TRBV6-1 with TRBJ1-1; 7 nucleotides agree with TRBD1. Trimming cost V 0 bases and J 0 bases; bases outside gene matches: 4. The CDR3 contains 16 residues. Germline loops: CDR1 MNHNS, CDR2 SASEGT. CDR3 loop: CASSEAPTGMNTEAFF. The CDR3 bases are TGTGCCAGCAGTGAAGCCCCGACAGGGATGAACACTGAAGCTTTCTTT.

The rearrangement uses TRBV28 and TRBJ1-4; TRBD1 aligns across 8 bases. This CDR3 contains 17 residues. Losses at the gene ends were 7 bases for V and 0 bases for J; bases not matched to a gene: 10. Germline V lookup: CDR1 MDHEN, CDR2 SYDVKM. This CDR3 reads CASIPEDRGTTNEKLFF. The CDR3, as DNA: TGTGCCAGCATCCCGGAAGACAGGGGAACAACTAATGAAAAACTGTTTTTT. Supplemented by reference TRBV28 and TRBJ1-4, the full variable domain reads DVKVTQSSRYLVKRTGEKVFLECVQDMDHENMFWYRQDPGLGLRLIYFSYDVKMKEKGDIPEGYSVSREKKERFSLILESASTNQTSMYLCASIPEDRGTTNEKLFFGSGTQLSVL.

This chain links TRBV10-3 with TRBJ1-5, with 8 bases identical to TRBD1. The length of the CDR3 is 20 residues. Germline CDR1 ENHRY, CDR2 SYGVKD. Losses at the gene ends were 1 base for V and 4 bases for J; bases not matched to a gene: 18. Here the CDR3 reads CAISEYWTGSGSVPNQPQHF. The DNA of the CDR3 is TGTGCCATCAGTGAGTATTGGACAGGGTCAGGCTCGGTTCCGAATCAGCCCCAGCATTTT.

By share of the sample, this clone is medium-sized. The chain carries TRBV6-6 and TRBJ2-7, with no clear D. V was shortened by 0 bases and J by 6 bases, with 6 bases between the two germline ends. CDR3 length: 12 residues. Germline assignment: CDR1 MNHNY and CDR2 SVGAGI (reference sequence). The CDR3 DNA reads TGTGCCAGCAGTTACTCGTTAAGCGAGCAGTACTTC. Its protein is CASSYSLSEQYF.

A remark on this clone: An end of the junction differs from the germline gene, which may be a read error. The CDR3 DNA follows: TGCGCCAGCAGTGAGCTACCTGGGAACACCATATATTTT. Translation gives CASSELPGNTIYF. The J gene is TRBJ1-3, the V gene TRBV10-1; D not certain. Germline V CDR1 and CDR2: WNHNN, SYGVQD (reference sequence). The CDR3 is 13 amino acids.

The chain employs TRBV2 and TRBJ2-1, with D unresolved. V lost 6 bases to trimming and J lost 5 bases, with 23 bases between them. CDR1 is SNHLY and CDR2 is FYNNEI in the germline V gene. This CDR3 is 17 amino acids long. The CDR3 nucleotides read TGTGCCAGCAGACAAGTCACCCTAGGTTCCCTAAACAATGAGCAGTTCTTC. This translates into CASRQVTLGSLNNEQFF.

The chain combines TRBV6-5 with TRBJ2-2, with D unresolved. The CDR3 consists of 15 residues. The V end lost 5 bases, the J end lost 6 bases, and 16 bases lay between the germline ends. Germline V gene data show CDR1 as MNHEY and CDR2 as SVGAGI. The CDR3 bases are TGTGCCAGCAGTCCCCAACCTGGGGTTGCCGGGGAGCTGTTTTTT. Translating it yields CASSPQPGVAGELFF.

V is TRBV4-2 and J is TRBJ2-1, with unresolved D. V shed 0 bases and J shed 6 bases, with 18 bases lying between them. CDR1 and CDR2 (germline): LGHNA, YNFKEQ. The CDR3 runs to 17 residues. The DNA of the CDR3 is TGTGCCAGCAGCCAAGAAGGGAACCGGATGGGGTCCAATGAGCAGTTCTTC. It is translated as CASSQEGNRMGSNEQFF.

This chain joins TRBV9 and TRBJ2-1; a possible D gene is TRBD1 (5 bases). The CDR3 totals 11 residues. V was trimmed by 3 bases and J by 10 bases, leaving 8 bases between them. Germline V gene lookup returns CDR1 SGDLS and CDR2 YYNGEE. CDR3 nucleotide sequence: TGTGCCAGCAGCGGGGGCCGGGAGCAGTTCTTC. Its protein product is CASSGGREQFF.

The gene calls are TRBV5-6 and TRBJ2-1; D tentatively fits TRBD1 or TRBD2 (5 bases each). CDR1 and CDR2 (germline): SGHDT, YYEEEE. Trimming took 6 bases from V and 8 from J, leaving 21 bases between them. The CDR3 covers 15 residues. CDR3 sequence: CASTKLVGEWDEQFF. The CDR3 bases are TGTGCCAGCACCAAACTAGTAGGGGAGTGGGATGAGCAGTTCTTC.

The CDR3 sequence: CASSPGTGIYEQYF. CDR3 nucleotides: TGTGCCAGCAGCCCCGGGACAGGGATTTACGAGCAGTACTTC. The rearrangement uses TRBV6-5 and TRBJ2-7; 9 positions agree with TRBD1. The germline gives CDR1 MNHEY, CDR2 SVGAGI. CDR3 size: 14 residues. The V gene end was trimmed by 6 bases and the J gene end by 4 bases; junction bases not matched to a gene: 7.

J is TRBJ1-1 and V is TRBV30; D not resolved. Trimming stripped 3 bases from V and 7 bases from J, with 6 bases between. Germline V CDR1 and CDR2: GTSNPN, SVGIG (reference sequence). The CDR3 sequence is 10 residues long. The CDR3 reads CAWRGGEAFF. For the CDR3, the DNA is TGTGCCTGGAGGGGAGGTGAAGCTTTCTTT.

This clone was counted once. The V call is TRBV6-1, the J call TRBJ1-2; no firm D call. Deletions cut 2 bases from V and 3 bases from J, with 13 bases between. Germline V gene sequence: CDR1 MNHNS, CDR2 SASEGT. This CDR3 comprises 15 residues. This CDR3 reads CASSEPSDGYYGYTF. As DNA, the CDR3 is TGTGCCAGCAGTGAACCATCGGACGGATACTATGGCTACACCTTC.

The CDR3 DNA reads as TGTGCCGGGGGGGGAATAGCGGATTACGCGCAGTTCTTC. Its protein is CAGGGIADYAQFF. The chain combines TRBV6-1 with TRBJ2-1; 7 nucleotides line up with TRBD2. CDR1 is MNHNS, CDR2 SASEGT, per germline. This CDR3 has 13 amino acids. V gave up 11 bases and J gave up 12 bases; unmatched junction bases: 16.

This chain connects TRBV14 to TRBJ2-7; 12 nucleotides match TRBD1. The CDR3 runs 15 residues. In germline, CDR1 is SGHDN, CDR2 FVKESK. J was trimmed by 5 bases and V by 0 bases; bases with no gene match: 2. The CDR3 region has the DNA TGTGCCAGCAGCCAAGACGGGACAGGGGGCCACGAGCAGTACTTC. Translation: CASSQDGTGGHEQYF. Combining the CDR3 with reference TRBV14 and TRBJ2-7 gives the whole variable domain EAGVTQFPSHSVIEKGQTVTLRCDPISGHDNLYWYRRVMGKEIKFLLHFVKESKQDESGMPNNRFLAERTGGTYSTLKVQPAELEDSGVYFCASSQDGTGGHEQYFGPGTRLTVT.

This clone came up once. The chain has TRBV6-1 and TRBJ2-7; possibly TRBD2 for D (6 bases). Germline V gene data show CDR1 as MNHNS and CDR2 as SASEGT. V was clipped by 1 base and J by 12 bases, with 19 bases between them. The CDR3 sequence is 14 residues long. CDR3 in amino acids: CASSEVTGDPRGYF. The CDR3 coding sequence is TGTGCCAGCAGTGAAGTGACGGGGGACCCCCGGGGGTACTTC.

This chain joins TRBV6-7 and TRBJ2-7; D possibly corresponds to TRBD1 (7 bases). TRBV6-7 carries the ORF label, with uncertain function. V shed 0 bases and J shed 3 bases, with 12 bases lying between them. The CDR3 runs to 15 residues. The CDR3 region has the DNA TGTGCCAGCAGTTACTCGAGCAGGGGGGACTACGAGCAGTACTTC. Amino acid sequence: CASSYSSRGDYEQYF.

The chain carries TRBV19 and TRBJ1-1; 7 bases align to TRBD1. The CDR3 is 14 amino acids. Trimming at V came to 5 bases and at J to 3 bases, leaving 6 bases not matched to a gene. Germline V CDR1 and CDR2: LNHDA, SQIVND (reference sequence). The CDR3 nucleotides are TGTGCCAGTAGTCCCTCACAGGGGTACACTGAAGCTTTCTTT. As protein: CASSPSQGYTEAFF. Full variable domain (remainder filled in from reference TRBV19 and TRBJ1-1): DGGITQSPKYLFRKEGQNVTLSCEQNLNHDAMYWYRQDPGQGLRLIYYSQIVNDFQKGDIAEGYSVSREKKESFPLTVTSAQKNPTAFYLCASSPSQGYTEAFFGQGTRLTVV.

This clone was detected a few times. The chain couples TRBV5-1 to TRBJ1-2; no reliable D call. This CDR3 contains 13 residues. CDR1 and CDR2 from the germline V gene are SGHRS and YFSETQ. V dropped 3 bases and J dropped 3 bases, with 9 bases sitting between them. The CDR3 here is CASSSTLDYGYTF. The CDR3 DNA follows: TGCGCCAGCAGCTCTACACTCGACTATGGCTACACCTTC.

The chain joins TRBV19 to TRBJ2-3, with unresolved D. The CDR3 is 13 residues long. CDR1 is LNHDA and CDR2 is SQIVND in the germline V gene (reference sequence). V was cut by 3 bases and J by 0 bases, with 4 bases left in between. The CDR3 DNA sequence: TGTGCCAGTAGTATGCTGAGCACAGATACGCAGTATTTT. It codes for CASSMLSTDTQYF.